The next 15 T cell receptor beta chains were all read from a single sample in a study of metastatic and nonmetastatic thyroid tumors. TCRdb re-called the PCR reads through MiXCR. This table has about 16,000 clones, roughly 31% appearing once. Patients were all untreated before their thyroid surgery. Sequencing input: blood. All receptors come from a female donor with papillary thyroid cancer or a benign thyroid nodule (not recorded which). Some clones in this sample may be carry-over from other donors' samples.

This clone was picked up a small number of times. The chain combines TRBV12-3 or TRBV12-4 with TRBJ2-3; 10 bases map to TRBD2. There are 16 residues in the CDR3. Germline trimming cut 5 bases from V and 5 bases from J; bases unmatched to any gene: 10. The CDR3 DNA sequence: TGTGCCAGCAGTGAAGGGCCTAGCGGGAGTGTAGATACGCAGTATTTT. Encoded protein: CASSEGPSGSVDTQYF.

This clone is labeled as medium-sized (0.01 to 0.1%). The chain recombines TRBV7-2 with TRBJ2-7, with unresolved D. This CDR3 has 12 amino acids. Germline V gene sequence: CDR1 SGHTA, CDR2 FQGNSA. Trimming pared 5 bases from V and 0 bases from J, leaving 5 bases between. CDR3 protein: CASSLNSYEQYF. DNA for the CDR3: TGTGCCAGCAGCCTGAACTCCTACGAGCAGTACTTC.

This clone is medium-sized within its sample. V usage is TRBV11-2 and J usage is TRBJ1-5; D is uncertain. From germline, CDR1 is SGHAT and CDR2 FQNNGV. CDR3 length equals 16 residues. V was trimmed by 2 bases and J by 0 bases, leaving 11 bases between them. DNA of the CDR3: TGTGCCAGCAGCTTAAGTGGGCTGCATAGCAATCAGCCCCAGCATTTT. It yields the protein CASSLSGLHSNQPQHF. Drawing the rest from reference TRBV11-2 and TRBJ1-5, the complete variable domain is EAGVAQSPRYKIIEKRQSVAFWCNPISGHATLYWYQQILGQGPKLLIQFQNNGVVDDSQLPKDRFSAERLKGVDSTLKIQPAKLEDSAVYLCASSLSGLHSNQPQHFGDGTRLSIL.

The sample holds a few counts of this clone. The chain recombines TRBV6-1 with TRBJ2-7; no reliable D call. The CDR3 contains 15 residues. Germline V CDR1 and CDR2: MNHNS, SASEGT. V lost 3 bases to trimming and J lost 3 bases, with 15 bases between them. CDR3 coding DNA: TGTGCCAGCAGTGATTCTTCCCGGGCCTACTACGAGCAGTACTTC. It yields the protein CASSDSSRAYYEQYF.

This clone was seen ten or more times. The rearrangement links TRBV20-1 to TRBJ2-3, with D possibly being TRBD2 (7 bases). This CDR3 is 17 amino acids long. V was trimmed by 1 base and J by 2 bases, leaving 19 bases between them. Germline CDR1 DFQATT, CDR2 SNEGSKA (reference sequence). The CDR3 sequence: CSARVPSAGALTDTQYF. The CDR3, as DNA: TGCAGTGCTAGAGTCCCCTCGGCGGGGGCCCTCACAGATACGCAGTATTTT.

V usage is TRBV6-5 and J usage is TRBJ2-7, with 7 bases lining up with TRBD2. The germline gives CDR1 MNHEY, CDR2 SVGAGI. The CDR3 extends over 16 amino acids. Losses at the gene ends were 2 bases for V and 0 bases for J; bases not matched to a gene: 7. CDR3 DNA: TGTGCCAGCAGTTACAACCCACGCGGGAGCTCCTACGAGCAGTACTTC. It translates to CASSYNPRGSSYEQYF.

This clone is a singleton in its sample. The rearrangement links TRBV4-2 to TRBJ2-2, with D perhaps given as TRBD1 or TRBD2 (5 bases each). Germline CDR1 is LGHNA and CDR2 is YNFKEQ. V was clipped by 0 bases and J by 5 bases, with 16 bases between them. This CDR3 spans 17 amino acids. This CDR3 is CASSQDWGGTPTGELFF. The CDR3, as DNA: TGTGCCAGCAGCCAAGATTGGGGTGGGACGCCTACCGGGGAGCTGTTTTTT.

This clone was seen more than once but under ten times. CDR3 protein: CASSSGQGATGELFF. Here the CDR3 DNA reads TGTGCCAGCAGTTCTGGACAGGGGGCAACCGGGGAGCTGTTTTTT. V gene TRBV6-1 combines with J gene TRBJ2-2; 11 bases map to TRBD1. The CDR3 contains 15 residues. With V trimmed by 5 bases and J by 5 bases, 4 bases remained unmatched. In germline, CDR1 is MNHNS, CDR2 SASEGT.

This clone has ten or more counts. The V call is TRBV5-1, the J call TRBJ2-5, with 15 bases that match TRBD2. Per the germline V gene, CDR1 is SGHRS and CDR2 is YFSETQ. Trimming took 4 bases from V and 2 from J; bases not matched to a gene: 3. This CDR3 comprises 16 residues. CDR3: CASSGGLAGGQETQYF. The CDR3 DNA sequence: TGCGCCAGCAGCGGCGGACTAGCGGGGGGGCAAGAGACCCAGTACTTC. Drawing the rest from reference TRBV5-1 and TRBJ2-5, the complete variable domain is KAGVTQTPRYLIKTRGQQVTLSCSPISGHRSVSWYQQTPGQGLQFLFEYFSETQRNKGNFPGRFSGRQFSNSRSEMNVSTLELGDSALYLCASSGGLAGGQETQYFGPGTRLLVL.

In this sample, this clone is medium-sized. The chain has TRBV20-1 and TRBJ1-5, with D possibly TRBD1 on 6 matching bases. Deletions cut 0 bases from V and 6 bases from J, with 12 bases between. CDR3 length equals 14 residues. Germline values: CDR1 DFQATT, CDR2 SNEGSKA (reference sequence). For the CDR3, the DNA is TGCAGTGCTAGAGATCAGCAGGGGACTCAGCCCCAGCATTTT. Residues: CSARDQQGTQPQHF.

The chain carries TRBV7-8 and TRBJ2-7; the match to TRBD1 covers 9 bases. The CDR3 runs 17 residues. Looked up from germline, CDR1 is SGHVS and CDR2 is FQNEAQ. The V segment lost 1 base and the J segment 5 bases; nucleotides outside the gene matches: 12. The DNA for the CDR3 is TGTGCCAGCAGCTTAGTTGAGTGGGGGACAGGGCTGAACGAGCAGTACTTC. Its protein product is CASSLVEWGTGLNEQYF.

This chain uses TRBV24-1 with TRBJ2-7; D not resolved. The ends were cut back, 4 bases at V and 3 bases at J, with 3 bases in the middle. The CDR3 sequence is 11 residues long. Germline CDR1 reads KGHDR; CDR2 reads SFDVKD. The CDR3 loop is CATSDSYEQYF. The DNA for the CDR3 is TGTGCCACCAGTGACAGCTACGAGCAGTACTTC.

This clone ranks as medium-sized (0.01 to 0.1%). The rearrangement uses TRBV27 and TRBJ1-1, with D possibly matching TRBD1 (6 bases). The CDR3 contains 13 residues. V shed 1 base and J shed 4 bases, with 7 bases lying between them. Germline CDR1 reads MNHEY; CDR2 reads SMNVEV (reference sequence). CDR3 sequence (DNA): TGTGCCAGCAGTTTATTAGGGGGCACTGAAGCTTTCTTT. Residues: CASSLLGGTEAFF.

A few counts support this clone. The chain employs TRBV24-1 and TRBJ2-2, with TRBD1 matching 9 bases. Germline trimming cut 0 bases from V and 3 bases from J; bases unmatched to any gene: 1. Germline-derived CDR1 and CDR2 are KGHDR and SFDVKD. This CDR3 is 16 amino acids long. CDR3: CATSDLNRGHTGELFF. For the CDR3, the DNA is TGTGCCACCAGTGATTTGAACAGGGGGCACACCGGGGAGCTGTTTTTT.

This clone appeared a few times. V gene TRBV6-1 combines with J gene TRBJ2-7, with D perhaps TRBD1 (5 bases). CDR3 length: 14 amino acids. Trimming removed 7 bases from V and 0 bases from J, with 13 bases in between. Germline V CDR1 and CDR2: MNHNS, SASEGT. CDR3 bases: TGTGCCAGCAAGGCAGGGCTGAGCTCCTACGAGCAGTACTTC. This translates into CASKAGLSSYEQYF.